Sequencing of this T cell receptor beta chain was carried out in a study of response to subunit inactivated influenza vaccine. As regards this clonotype: Antigen unknown.

Whole-study findings and limits: The study's authors posited that every seasonal influenza vaccination enlists few new T cells.

TCRdb analysed the RT-PCR reads with MiXCR anew, one entry per CDR3 protein. The table lists around 540,000 distinct CDR3 sequences, 10% to 15% of them singletons. V dropped 8 bases and J dropped 7 bases, with 18 bases sitting between them. CDR3 size: 14 residues. Germline-derived CDR1 and CDR2 are SGHKS and YYEKEE (reference sequence). The rearrangement joins TRBV5-5 to TRBJ2-2; D is perhaps TRBD2 (5 bases). The source of this sequence is a man aged 50 or older who received an inactivated influenza vaccine. Material: PBMCs from blood, obtained on the day of vaccination. The CDR3 DNA sequence: TGTGCCAGGAGCCCTGGACTCGTCTGCGGGGAGCTGTTTTTT. It codes for CARSPGLVCGELFF.